These 2 T cell receptor beta chains originate from one sample sequenced in a study of CD8 T cells in ankylosing spondylitis (dated by TCRdb to the late 2010s). Library creation used 5' RACE. For sequencing, an Illumina HiSeq 2500 was employed. TCRdb trimmed public reads at Q25 via fastp, called clones via MiXCR and kept in-frame beta chains. Entries are consolidated by CDR3 protein sequence, retaining the most common genes and DNA. In all, the sample holds 500,000 to 650,000 distinct CDR3 sequences, and 5.3% of those were seen once. The top ten clonotypes cover 3% to 4.5% of the sample. The antigens these receptors bind are not known. Paper-wide results and their limitations: Blood from ankylosing spondylitis patients appeared to be characterized by a TCR beta motif made up of under 10 highly homologous amino acid variants.

The material sequenced was blood, either unsorted or a sorted T cell fraction (not recorded which). The receptors here all came from a male donor with ankylosing spondylitis.

The chain recombines TRBV15 with TRBJ2-2, with TRBD1 identical over 9 bases. This CDR3 is 19 amino acids long. CDR1 and CDR2 (germline): LNHNV, YYDKDF (reference sequence). With V trimmed by 2 bases and J by 4 bases, 14 bases remained unmatched. CDR3 amino acids: CATSRPRDREAPSTGELFF. The DNA of the CDR3 is TGTGCCACCAGCAGACCCCGGGACAGGGAGGCCCCGAGCACCGGGGAGCTGTTTTTT.

This clonotype was seen ten or more times. The gene calls are TRBV27 and TRBJ2-2; tentatively, D is TRBD1 or TRBD2 (5 bases each). This CDR3 has 15 amino acids. V dropped 3 bases and J dropped 3 bases, with 11 bases sitting between them. Per the germline V gene, CDR1 is MNHEY and CDR2 is SMNVEV (reference sequence). CDR3: CASSFGTAYTGELFF. The CDR3 nucleotides read TGTGCCAGCAGTTTCGGGACGGCCTACACCGGGGAGCTGTTTTTT.